This T cell receptor (beta chain) was sequenced during a study of blood T cell repertoires in COVID-19. Overall study context: Samples of COVID-19 (acute and convalescent) were obtained from the United States, Italy and Spain.

This clone was seen only once. Here immunoSEQ multiplex PCR was the method, and the copy in TCRdb shows in-frame clones only, minus some. The table records 75,000 to 90,000 clones, about nine tenths of them present only once. The TCR was taken from a young man with COVID-19, enrolled during active disease. The sequenced sample consisted of peripheral blood.

The CDR3 reads CASSRGTPNTEAFF. The CDR3 nucleotides read TGCGCCAGCTCCCGTGGGACACCGAACACTGAAGCTTTCTTT. This chain links TRBV5-1 with TRBJ1-1; weak D call: TRBD1 (6 bases). Germline CDR1 is SGHRS and CDR2 is YFSETQ. Trimming shortened V by 7 bases and J by 1 base, and 14 bases separated the two germline ends. The CDR3 is made up of 14 amino acids.